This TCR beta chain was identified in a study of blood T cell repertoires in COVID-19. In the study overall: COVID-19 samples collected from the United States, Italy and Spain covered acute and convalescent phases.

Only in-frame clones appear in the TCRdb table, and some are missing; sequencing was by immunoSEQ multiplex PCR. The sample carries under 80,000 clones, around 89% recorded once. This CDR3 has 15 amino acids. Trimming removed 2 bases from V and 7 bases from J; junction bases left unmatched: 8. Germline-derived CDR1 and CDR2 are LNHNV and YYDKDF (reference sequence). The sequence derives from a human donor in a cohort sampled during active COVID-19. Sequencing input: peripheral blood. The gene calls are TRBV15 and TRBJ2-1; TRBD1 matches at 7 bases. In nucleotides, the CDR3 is TGTGCCACCAGCAGATTAGAGACAGGGTTGAATGAGCAGTTCTTC. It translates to CATSRLETGLNEQFF.